These 24 T cell receptor beta chains were sequenced from one sample in a study of cytomegalovirus exposure and HLA in healthy donors. PCR used 60 Vbeta primers and 13 Jbeta primers. Profiled with immunoSEQ multiplex PCR; TCRdb holds only in-frame clones, not every one. The sample yields more than 85,000 clones, approximately 72% seen once. The sequencing input was PBMCs. Source of these receptors: a man under 40 in good health and CMV-seronegative.

V usage is TRBV9 and J usage is TRBJ2-5, with a possible D match to TRBD2 (5 bases). Trimming took 3 bases from V and 4 from J, leaving 10 bases between them. CDR1 and CDR2 (germline): SGDLS, YYNGEE. The CDR3 runs to 13 residues. The DNA of the CDR3 is TGTGCCAGCAGCGGATTTGAGGGAGAGACCCAGTACTTC. It is translated as CASSGFEGETQYF.

This clone was observed a few times. The rearrangement uses TRBV11-2 and TRBJ1-5; D is possibly TRBD1 (6 bases). The CDR3 has 14 amino acids. V was clipped by 0 bases and J by 7 bases, with 10 bases between them. The germline CDR1 and CDR2 sequences are SGHAT and FQNNGV. CDR3 nucleotide sequence: TGTGCCAGCAGCTTAGAGGCAGGGGTGCAGCCCCAGCATTTT. This sequence encodes CASSLEAGVQPQHF.

The CDR3 is CASSLGDRIYGYTF. CDR3 nucleotides: TGTGCCAGCAGCTTAGGTGACAGAATCTATGGCTACACCTTC. The chain recombines TRBV7-2 with TRBJ1-2, with D possibly TRBD1 on 5 matching bases. Germline CDR1 SGHTA, CDR2 FQGNSA. V lost 1 base and J 4 bases, leaving 10 bases between the germline ends. CDR3 size: 14 residues.

In this sample, this clone turned up a few times. This chain links TRBV11-2 with TRBJ2-7; no clear D. The CDR3 is made up of 15 amino acids. The germline V gene encodes CDR1 SGHAT and CDR2 FQNNGV. V lost 0 bases and J 1 base, leaving 10 bases between the germline ends. CDR3 in amino acids: CASSLDRRGSYEQYF. The CDR3 DNA reads as TGTGCCAGCAGCTTAGACCGCCGAGGTTCCTACGAGCAGTACTTC. Full variable domain (remainder filled in from reference TRBV11-2 and TRBJ2-7): EAGVAQSPRYKIIEKRQSVAFWCNPISGHATLYWYQQILGQGPKLLIQFQNNGVVDDSQLPKDRFSAERLKGVDSTLKIQPAKLEDSAVYLCASSLDRRGSYEQYFGPGTRLTVT.

This rearrangement joins TRBV6-4 to TRBJ2-2, with a weak D call TRBD2 (7 bases). CDR1 is MRHNA and CDR2 is SNTAGT in the germline V gene. V shed 4 bases and J shed 4 bases, with 10 bases lying between them. The CDR3 length is 14 residues. The CDR3 protein is CASSAGGSTGELFF. In nucleotides, the CDR3 is TGTGCCAGCAGTGCGGGGGGCAGCACCGGGGAGCTGTTTTTT.

This clone has only a few counts. This chain joins TRBV6-5 and TRBJ1-5; unclear D gene. V was trimmed by 6 bases and J by 0 bases, leaving 12 bases between them. The germline gives CDR1 MNHEY, CDR2 SVGAGI. This CDR3 is 15 amino acids long. The CDR3: CASSTTGYSNQPQHF. The CDR3 DNA is TGTGCCAGCAGCACAACGGGTTATAGCAATCAGCCCCAGCATTTT.

The chain uses TRBV27 and TRBJ1-6; possible D gene TRBD1, 5 bases. The germline CDR1 and CDR2 sequences are MNHEY and SMNVEV (reference sequence). Trimming left V 2 bases short and J 12 bases short, with 17 bases between. The CDR3 has 15 amino acids. Here the CDR3 DNA reads TGTGCCAGCAGTTTAGAAAGGGGTGTGGTTGGACCCCTCCACTTT. Protein sequence: CASSLERGVVGPLHF.

This clone was observed a single time. This chain uses TRBV7-2 with TRBJ2-4; TRBD2 might be the D (5 bases). There are 12 residues in the CDR3. V shed 5 bases and J shed 8 bases, with 10 bases lying between them. Germline lookup yields CDR1 SGHTA and CDR2 FQGNSA. CDR3 sequence: CASSRTPDIQYF. The CDR3 DNA sequence: TGTGCCAGCAGCCGGACTCCGGACATTCAGTACTTC.

V gene TRBV6-5 combines with J gene TRBJ2-5, with a possible D match to TRBD1 (5 bases). The end of the DNA aligns better with TRBJ2-7, so the J call may be wrong. Germline assignment: CDR1 MNHEY and CDR2 SVGAGI. This CDR3 is 16 amino acids long. CDR3 nucleotide sequence: TGTGCCAGCAGTTACTCGATAGGGGTGGCCTCCTACGAGCAGTACTTC. Residues: CASSYSIGVASYEQYF.

This chain links TRBV19 with TRBJ1-5; tentatively, D is TRBD1 (6 bases). The CDR3 runs 13 residues. V was trimmed by 6 bases and J by 5 bases, leaving 11 bases between them. Germline lookup yields CDR1 LNHDA and CDR2 SQIVND (reference sequence). CDR3 protein: CASRGTKYQPQHF. The CDR3 bases are TGTGCCAGTAGAGGGACAAAATATCAGCCCCAGCATTTT.

The chain links TRBV7-2 to TRBJ2-7; 9 nucleotides match TRBD2. Trimming removed 5 bases from V and 3 bases from J; junction bases left unmatched: 8. Germline V lookup: CDR1 SGHTA, CDR2 FQGNSA. This CDR3 contains 15 residues. CDR3 DNA sequence: TGTGCCAGCAGCCCAAGGGGCGGGGGGGGCTACGAGCAGTACTTC. Residues: CASSPRGGGGYEQYF.

This chain links TRBV7-8 with TRBJ2-7; maybe TRBD1 (5 bases). Deletions cut 2 bases from V and 6 bases from J, with 14 bases between. This CDR3 contains 14 residues. The germline gives CDR1 SGHVS, CDR2 FQNEAQ. The DNA for the CDR3 is TGTGCCAGCAGCTTAAGGTGGGCCAGGGCCGAGCAGTACTTC. Translating it yields CASSLRWARAEQYF. Complete variable domain (other parts from reference TRBV7-8 and TRBJ2-7): GAGVSQSPRYKVAKRGQDVALRCDPISGHVSLFWYQQALGQGPEFLTYFQNEAQLDKSGLPSDRFFAERPEGSVSTLKIQRTQQEDSAVYLCASSLRWARAEQYFGPGTRLTVT.

This rearrangement joins TRBV27 to TRBJ2-7; D is undetermined. The CDR3 is made up of 13 amino acids. Germline assignment: CDR1 MNHEY and CDR2 SMNVEV (reference sequence). Trimming pared 2 bases from V and 2 bases from J, leaving 7 bases between. DNA of the CDR3: TGTGCCAGCAGTTTAGACATTGCCTACGAGCAGTACTTC. Its protein product is CASSLDIAYEQYF.

This clone was seen once. The rearrangement uses TRBV30 and TRBJ2-7; D uncertain. Per germline, CDR1 GTSNPN and CDR2 SVGIG (reference sequence). Trimming pared 4 bases from V and 2 bases from J, leaving 9 bases between. This CDR3 contains 12 residues. CDR3: CAWKRHPYEQYF. The CDR3 bases are TGTGCCTGGAAGAGACACCCCTACGAGCAGTACTTC.

V is TRBV25-1 and J is TRBJ2-5; TRBD1 matches at 7 bases. V lost 6 bases, J lost 5 bases, and 6 bases stayed unmatched. This CDR3 region has 13 residues. CDR1 and CDR2 from the germline V gene are MGHDK and SYGVNS. The DNA for the CDR3 is TGTGCCAGCAGGGACAGGACGGCGGAGACCCAGTACTTC. Its translation: CASRDRTAETQYF.

The chain employs TRBV27 and TRBJ1-1; D not resolved. CDR3 length equals 13 residues. Germline loops: CDR1 MNHEY, CDR2 SMNVEV (reference sequence). Trimming stripped 2 bases from V and 3 bases from J, with 7 bases between. This CDR3 reads CASSLESYTEAFF. The CDR3 DNA reads TGTGCCAGCAGTTTAGAGAGTTACACTGAAGCTTTCTTT.

The chain recombines TRBV15 with TRBJ1-1; D is uncertain. In germline, CDR1 is LNHNV, CDR2 YYDKDF (reference sequence). This CDR3 is built from 17 residues. Trimming removed 0 bases from V and 1 base from J, with 15 bases in between. The CDR3 here is CATSRDLLEGTNTEAFF. CDR3 bases: TGTGCCACCAGCAGAGATCTCTTGGAGGGCACGAACACTGAAGCTTTCTTT.

V is TRBV11-2 and J is TRBJ1-6; TRBD1 aligns across 8 bases. Germline V gene sequence: CDR1 SGHAT, CDR2 FQNNGV. Unmatched junction bases numbered 5, after V lost 3 bases and J lost 7 bases. The length of the CDR3 is 15 residues. CDR3 sequence: CASSFYRDRNSPLHF. CDR3 DNA sequence: TGTGCCAGCAGCTTCTACCGGGACAGGAATTCACCCCTCCACTTT.

This chain joins TRBV5-4 and TRBJ2-1, with 7 positions matching TRBD1. After removal of 3 bases from V and 6 bases from J, the junction contained 6 bases not matched to a gene. The germline V gene has CDR1 SGHNT and CDR2 YYREEE (reference sequence). This CDR3 comprises 14 residues. The CDR3 DNA reads as TGTGCCAGCAGCTCTAATACAGGGGCCAATGAGCAGTTCTTC. This sequence encodes CASSSNTGANEQFF.

CDR3 sequence: CAISETTGHEQFF. CDR3 nucleotide sequence: TGTGCCATCAGTGAGACAACAGGGCATGAGCAGTTCTTC. The chain recombines TRBV10-3 with TRBJ2-1; D may be TRBD1 (6 bases). V lost 2 bases and J lost 8, with 10 bases in between. The V gene's germline CDR1 is ENHRY and CDR2 SYGVKD. The CDR3 runs to 13 residues.

This clone has just a few counts. The genes are TRBV6-1 and TRBJ2-1; D is unresolved. V gave up 6 bases and J gave up 1 base, with 4 bases separating them. Germline V gives CDR1 MNHNS, CDR2 SASEGT. The CDR3 consists of 12 residues. The CDR3: CASSESYNEQFF. The CDR3 bases are TGTGCCAGCAGCGAGTCCTACAATGAGCAGTTCTTC.

V usage is TRBV7-8 and J usage is TRBJ1-5; 9 bases agree with TRBD1. This CDR3 is 18 amino acids long. Germline V gene data show CDR1 as SGHVS and CDR2 as FQNEAQ. V was clipped by 5 bases and J by 0 bases; unmatched bases: 11. CDR3 sequence reads: CASSPRGDRAYSNQPQHF. Here the CDR3 DNA reads TGTGCCAGCAGCCCGAGAGGGGACAGGGCTTATAGCAATCAGCCCCAGCATTTT.

The chain is built from TRBV5-1 and TRBJ2-7, with 7 positions matching TRBD1. Germline V lookup: CDR1 SGHRS, CDR2 YFSETQ. CDR3 length equals 16 residues. V was clipped by 0 bases and J by 2 bases; unmatched bases: 8. The CDR3 DNA is TGCGCCAGCAGCTTGGGGCGGACAGGAACCGCCTACGAGCAGTACTTC. This sequence encodes CASSLGRTGTAYEQYF.

This sequence joins TRBV27 and TRBJ2-3, with D perhaps TRBD2 (5 bases). The CDR3 is 13 amino acids. The V end was cut by 1 base, the J end by 5 bases, with 7 bases between. Germline V gives CDR1 MNHEY, CDR2 SMNVEV (reference sequence). In nucleotides, the CDR3 is TGTGCCAGCAGTTTATTCGGGGAAGATACGCAGTATTTT. It encodes CASSLFGEDTQYF.